Given below is one T cell receptor (beta chain) in context. Its antigen is unidentified. This sample was included in a study of vaccination effects on CD4 cells after COVID-19. Study-wide results and limits: Clones induced by infection and by vaccine showed marked clonal contraction late after vaccination.

Viral peptide pools were used in the ViraFEST assay to expand antigen-specific CD4+ T cells, and sequencing came afterward. Culture proceeded for 10 days, and CD4+ T cells were then isolated. Nobody among the vaccine recipients had prior SARS-CoV-2 infection (nucleocapsid antibodies were negative). The culture medium for approximately 1.9 million PBMC per well included 10 IU/ml IL-2 and around 10 ug/ml peptides. In the cultures, half the medium was exchanged for IL-2 medium on days 3 and 7. The CDR3 extends over 16 amino acids. The germline V gene encodes CDR1 SGHTA and CDR2 FQGNSA. The germline V and J ends were trimmed by 5 bases and 5 bases, with 21 bases remaining between them. TCRdb keeps only in-frame clones here, not all; method: immunoSEQ multiplex PCR. The sample includes about 38,000 clones, roughly two thirds of them seen just once.

The clonotype originates from a human donor who received a COVID-19 vaccine. Specimen: CD4+ T cells from PBMCs cultured with SARS-CoV-2 spike peptides, collected before COVID-19 vaccination. This sequence joins TRBV7-2 and TRBJ2-5, with D unresolved. For the CDR3, the DNA is TGTGCCAGCAGCCGCCTAGTTAGGACCTCTGTGGAGACCCAGTACTTC. Translated, it gives CASSRLVRTSVETQYF.